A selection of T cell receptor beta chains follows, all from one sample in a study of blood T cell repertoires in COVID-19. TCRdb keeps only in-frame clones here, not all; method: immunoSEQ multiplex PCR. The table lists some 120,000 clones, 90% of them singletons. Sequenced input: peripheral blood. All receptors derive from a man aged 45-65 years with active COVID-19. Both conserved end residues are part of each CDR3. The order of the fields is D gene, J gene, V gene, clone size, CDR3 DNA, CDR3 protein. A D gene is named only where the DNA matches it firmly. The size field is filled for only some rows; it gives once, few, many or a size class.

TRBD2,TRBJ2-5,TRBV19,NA,TGTGCCAGTAGGCGTGGGAGCGGGGGACCTCAAGAGACCCAGTACTTC,CASRRGSGGPQETQYF
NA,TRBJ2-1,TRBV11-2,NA,TGTGCCAGCAGCGACATAGGGGTGCTTGGGCAGTTCTTC,CASSDIGVLGQFF
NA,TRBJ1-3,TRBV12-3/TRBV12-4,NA,TGTGCCAGCAGTCCGGTTGAGAACACCATATATTTT,CASSPVENTIYF
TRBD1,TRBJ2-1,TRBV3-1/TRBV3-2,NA,TGTGCCAGCAGCCAGAGACAGGGGGAGTACAATGAGCAGTTCTTC,CASSQRQGEYNEQFF
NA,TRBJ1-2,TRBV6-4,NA,TGTGCCAGCAGTGACTCGAATCTAGGTGGCTACACCTTC,CASSDSNLGGYTF
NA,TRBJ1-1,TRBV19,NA,TGTGCCAGTAGTATTTCCCGACAGGAAGCTTTCTTT,CASSISRQEAFF
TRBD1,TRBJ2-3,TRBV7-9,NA,TGTGCCAGCAGCTCGGGGACAGGAACAGATACGCAGTATTTT,CASSSGTGTDTQYF
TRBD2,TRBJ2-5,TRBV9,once,TGTGCCAGCAGCGTAGCGAGCGGGGGCAACCAAGAGACCCAGTACTTC,CASSVASGGNQETQYF
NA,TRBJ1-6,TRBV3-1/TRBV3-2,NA,TGTGCCAGCACCCAGGTCGGGAATTCACCCCTCCACTTT,CASTQVGNSPLHF
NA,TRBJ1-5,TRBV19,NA,TGTGCCAGTAGTATAGGGGGGGGGAGCAATCAGCCCCAGCATTTT,CASSIGGGSNQPQHF
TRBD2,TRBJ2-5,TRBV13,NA,TGTGCCAGCAGCCCGAGAGGGACTAGCGGGGGGCTCCGGGAGACCCAGTACTTC,CASSPRGTSGGLRETQYF
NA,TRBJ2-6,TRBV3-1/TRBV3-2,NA,TGTGCCAGCAGCCAACAGGGCTCTGGGGCCAACGTCCTGACTTTC,CASSQQGSGANVLTF
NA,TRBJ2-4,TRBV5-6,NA,TGTGCCAGCAGACAACAGGGGGGGTCCAAAAACATTCAGTACTTC,CASRQQGGSKNIQYF
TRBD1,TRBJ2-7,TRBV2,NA,TGTGCCAGCATACCCGGGACAGGGGAGCGCGAGCAGTACTTC,CASIPGTGEREQYF
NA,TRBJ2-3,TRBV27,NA,TGTGCCAGCCGAGACCCGGGACACGGCACAGATACGCAGTATTTT,CASRDPGHGTDTQYF
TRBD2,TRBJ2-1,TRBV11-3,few,TGTGCCAGCTCACGGCGGGAGGGCCATGAGCAGTTCTTC,CASSRREGHEQFF
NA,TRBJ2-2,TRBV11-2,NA,TGTGCCAGCAGCTTAGATTTTAGTTTGGTCGGGGAGCTGTTTTTT,CASSLDFSLVGELFF
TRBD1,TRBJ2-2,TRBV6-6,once,TGTGCCAGCAGTCAACGGGACAGGGCGGGAACCGGGGAGCTGTTTTTT,CASSQRDRAGTGELFF
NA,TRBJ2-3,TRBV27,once,TGTGCCAGCAGTTTGACCCCGGACAGAAACACAGATACGCAGTATTTT,CASSLTPDRNTDTQYF
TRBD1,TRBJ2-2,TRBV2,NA,TGTGCCAGCAGGGCCGACAGGGCGAACACCGGGGAGCTGTTTTTT,CASRADRANTGELFF
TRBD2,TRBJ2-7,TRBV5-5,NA,TGTGCCAGCAGCTTCCCCGGGACTAGCGTTTCCTACGAGCAGTACTTC,CASSFPGTSVSYEQYF
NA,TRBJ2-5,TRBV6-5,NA,TGTGCCAGCAGTTACTCGCGGCGGCCCGTGGAGACCCAGTACTTC,CASSYSRRPVETQYF
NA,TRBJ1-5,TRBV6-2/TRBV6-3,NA,TGTGCCAGCAGTTACGTCGGACTCTCTCAGCCCCAGCATTTT,CASSYVGLSQPQHF
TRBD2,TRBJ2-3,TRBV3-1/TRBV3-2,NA,TGTGCCAGCAGCCCGGCCGGGACTAGCGGGAGAGCAGATACGCAGTATTTT,CASSPAGTSGRADTQYF
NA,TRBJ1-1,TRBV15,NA,TGTGCCACCAGCAGTCCCTATGTGGACACTGAAGCTTTCTTT,CATSSPYVDTEAFF
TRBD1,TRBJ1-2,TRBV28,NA,TGTGTCAGCAGTTCGACAGGGAGAGTAGATGGCTACACCTTC,CVSSSTGRVDGYTF
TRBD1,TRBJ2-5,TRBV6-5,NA,TGTGCCAGCAGCCCGTCAGGGGGCGGACAAGAGACCCAGTACTTC,CASSPSGGGQETQYF
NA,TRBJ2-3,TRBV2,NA,TGTGCCAGCAGTGGAGGGAGCACAGATACGCAGTATTTT,CASSGGSTDTQYF
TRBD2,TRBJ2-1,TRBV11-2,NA,TGTGCCAGCAGCACCCGGGGAGCGGGGGGGCAGAATGAGCAGTTCTTC,CASSTRGAGGQNEQFF
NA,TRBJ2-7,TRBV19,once,TGTGCCAGTAGCCCCCTGGGGCAGGGAAACTACGAGCAGTACTTC,CASSPLGQGNYEQYF
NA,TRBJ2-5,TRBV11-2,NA,TGTGCCAGCAGCTTACTACCGGCTTCCAGAGGGGGCCAGTACTTC,CASSLLPASRGGQYF
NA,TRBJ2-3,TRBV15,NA,TGTGCCACCAGCTCGGGCAGGGGCCCAGATACGCAGTATTTT,CATSSGRGPDTQYF
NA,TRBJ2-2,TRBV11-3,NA,TGTGCCAGCAGTTCCGGTCCAAACACCGGGGAGCTGTTTTTT,CASSSGPNTGELFF
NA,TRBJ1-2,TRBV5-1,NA,TGCGCCAGCAGCTTGGGAGTTCGGGAGTCTAACTATGGCTACACCTTC,CASSLGVRESNYGYTF
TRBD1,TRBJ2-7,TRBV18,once,TGTGCCAGCTCCCAAGGACAGGGGCCCCCCTACGAGCAGTACTTC,CASSQGQGPPYEQYF
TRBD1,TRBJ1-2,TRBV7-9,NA,TGTGCCAGCAGCGACAGGGCAGCTAACTATGGCTACACCTTC,CASSDRAANYGYTF
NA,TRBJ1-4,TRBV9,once,TGTGCCAGCAGCCCACAGCCTAATGAAAAACTGTTTTTT,CASSPQPNEKLFF
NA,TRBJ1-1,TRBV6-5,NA,TGTGCCAGCAGCCACAGGGATTTAAGTGAAGCTTTCTTT,CASSHRDLSEAFF
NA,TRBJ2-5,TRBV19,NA,TGTGCCAGTAGTATCCGTAGCCTCGCGACCCAGTACTTC,CASSIRSLATQYF